This TCR beta chain was observed in a study of blood T cell repertoires in COVID-19. Cohorts were assigned according to the clinical history that participants reported. Recovery meant two consecutive negative NP/OP PCR tests, professional clearance, or resolved symptoms. Original handling: Reference gene primer amplification gave nucleated cell count estimates. Sequencing was performed with immunoSEQ multiplex PCR; in TCRdb, only in-frame clones are kept and a portion is missing. D and trimming come from the DNA, and the V and J calls and clone size come from that table. The sample consists of more than 250,000 clones, over 75% of them appearing once. The clonotype originates from a woman aged 18-29 years who had recovered from COVID-19. What was sequenced was PBMCs or T cells enriched from blood (not recorded which).

CDR3 residues: CAWSARDRGETEAFF. CDR3 DNA sequence: TGTGCCTGGAGTGCACGGGACAGGGGGGAGACTGAAGCTTTCTTT. The gene calls are TRBV30 and TRBJ1-1; 11 positions agree with TRBD1. Germline loops: CDR1 GTSNPN, CDR2 SVGIG (reference sequence). This CDR3 contains 15 residues. V shed 1 base, J shed 5 bases, and the junction held 6 bases outside the gene matches.